The table lists the clone carrying this T cell receptor (beta chain) with many counts. As yet, its antigen is unknown. The CDR3 end is not reached by the read, which stops 3 residues before it; the germline J gene fills it in. The data originate from a study of T cell clonality in common variable immunodeficiency. Study outcomes and limitations: The cause of increased CVID clonality remains unclear without subpopulation sequencing. Reportedly, TCR beta sequences from common variable immunodeficiency showed fewer deletions and N-nucleotide insertions.

The germline V gene encodes CDR1 SGHRS and CDR2 YFSETQ. CDR3 size: 16 residues. Trimming cost V 1 base and J 1 base; bases outside gene matches: 8. The repertoire was sequenced with immunoSEQ multiplex PCR; TCRdb's copy has only in-frame clones and lacks some. This repertoire holds around 42,000 clones, and none appear only once. This clonotype was sampled from a person between 18 and 75 years old in good health. The sample comprised peripheral blood mononuclear cells. The chain is built from TRBV5-1 and TRBJ2-7; TRBD1 aligns across 7 bases. The CDR3 spells CASSLTMTGTSYEQYF. The part of the CDR3 DNA that was read is TGCGCCAGCAGCTTGACAATGACAGGGACATCCTACGAG.